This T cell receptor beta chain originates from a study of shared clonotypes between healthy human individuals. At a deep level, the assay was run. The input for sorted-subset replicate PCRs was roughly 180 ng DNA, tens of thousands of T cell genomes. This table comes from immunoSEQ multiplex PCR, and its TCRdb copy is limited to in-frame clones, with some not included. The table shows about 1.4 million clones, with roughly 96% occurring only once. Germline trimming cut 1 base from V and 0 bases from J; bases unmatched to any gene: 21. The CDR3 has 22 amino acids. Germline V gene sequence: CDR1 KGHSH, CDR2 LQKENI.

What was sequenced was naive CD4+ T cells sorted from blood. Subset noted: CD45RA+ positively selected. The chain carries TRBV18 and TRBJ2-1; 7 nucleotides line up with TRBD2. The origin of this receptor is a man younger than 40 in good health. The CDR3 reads CASSPRGTERGAVVSSYNEQFF. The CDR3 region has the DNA TGTGCCAGCTCACCACGTGGCACGGAGCGGGGAGCCGTAGTAAGCTCCTACAATGAGCAGTTCTTC.